These 26 T cell receptor beta chains were sequenced from one sample in a study of cytomegalovirus exposure and HLA in healthy donors. The PCR used 60 Vbeta and 13 Jbeta primers. Using immunoSEQ multiplex PCR, the repertoire was profiled, and TCRdb retains in-frame clones only, with some absent. The sample lists more than 100,000 clones; about 85% were seen once. Sequenced input: PBMCs. Receptor source: a man over 45 in good health and CMV-seronegative.

The chain links TRBV5-1 to TRBJ2-5; D remains ambiguous. CDR3 length: 13 residues. Germline V CDR1 and CDR2: SGHRS, YFSETQ. Trimming cost V 4 bases and J 1 base, with 8 bases left between them. The CDR3 is CASSPNFQETQYF. CDR3 DNA: TGCGCCAGCAGCCCCAACTTCCAAGAGACCCAGTACTTC.

This chain connects TRBV2 to TRBJ2-5, with TRBD1 identical over 12 bases. The CDR3 has 15 amino acids. V dropped 7 bases and J dropped 4; count of bases not matched to a gene: 7. CDR1 is SNHLY, CDR2 FYNNEI, per germline. CDR3 coding DNA: TGTGCCAGCATTGGCGGGACAGGGGGCGGAGAGACCCAGTACTTC. As protein: CASIGGTGGGETQYF.

This sequence joins TRBV25-1 and TRBJ1-2, with 7 positions matching TRBD1. V lost 4 bases to trimming and J lost 13 bases; unmatched junction nucleotides: 6. CDR1 MGHDK and CDR2 SYGVNS come from the germline V gene. The CDR3 is 11 amino acids. CDR3 region: CASSGGQSRTF. CDR3 coding DNA: TGTGCCAGCAGTGGGGGACAGAGCCGCACCTTC.

The genes are TRBV6-1 and TRBJ2-7, with a possible D match to TRBD1 (6 bases). The germline gives CDR1 MNHNS, CDR2 SASEGT. Trimming stripped 4 bases from V and 7 bases from J, with 20 bases between. The CDR3 runs 15 residues. CDR3 sequence: CASSAPGFPRGEQYF. The CDR3 region has the DNA TGTGCCAGCAGTGCCCCGGGGTTCCCCAGGGGAGAGCAGTACTTC.

This clone has just one count. This chain's CDR3 is CASSLDAGETEAFF. The CDR3 DNA sequence: TGTGCCAGCAGCTTGGACGCAGGGGAGACTGAAGCTTTCTTT. The chain recombines TRBV5-5 with TRBJ1-1, with D possibly TRBD1 on 6 matching bases. The CDR3 covers 14 residues. Germline CDR1 is SGHKS and CDR2 is YYEKEE (reference sequence). Trimming pared 0 bases from V and 5 bases from J, leaving 11 bases between.

The chain employs TRBV5-1 and TRBJ2-1, with a possible D match to TRBD1 (6 bases). CDR1 and CDR2 from the germline V gene are SGHRS and YFSETQ. The CDR3 runs to 15 residues. V was pared by 6 bases and J by 6 bases, with 19 bases between. The CDR3 is CASTLQGTDFNEQFF. CDR3 DNA sequence: TGCGCCAGCACCCTCCAGGGGACCGACTTCAATGAGCAGTTCTTC.

The chain employs TRBV4-2 and TRBJ2-7; no reliable D call. CDR1 is LGHNA and CDR2 is YNFKEQ in the germline V gene. V gave up 0 bases and J gave up 1 base, with 16 bases separating them. The CDR3 is made up of 17 amino acids. CDR3 nucleotide sequence: TGTGCCAGCAGCCAAGAGTCTTTGGGTCTAGGTTCCTACGAGCAGTACTTC. It is translated as CASSQESLGLGSYEQYF.

This clone was observed a single time. The V call is TRBV7-2, the J call TRBJ1-4; D possibly corresponds to TRBD1 (5 bases). CDR1 is SGHTA, CDR2 FQGNSA, per germline. Trimming cost V 1 base and J 6 bases, with 12 bases left between them. The CDR3 sequence is 15 residues long. As DNA, the CDR3 is TGTGCCAGCAGCTTAGGTAGGGGCTCGGATGAAAAACTGTTTTTT. Amino acids: CASSLGRGSDEKLFF.

The chain is built from TRBV5-6 and TRBJ2-3; 13 bases map to TRBD2. CDR1 and CDR2 from the germline V gene are SGHDT and YYEEEE. The CDR3 loop spans 16 amino acids. The V and J ends lost 1 base and 4 bases, in that order; junction bases with no gene match: 3. The CDR3 sequence is CASSLRTSGGADTQYF. CDR3 bases: TGTGCCAGCAGCTTGAGAACTAGCGGGGGGGCAGATACGCAGTATTTT.

The V call is TRBV5-1, the J call TRBJ2-7; no reliable D call. This CDR3 has 14 residues. Looked up from germline, CDR1 is SGHRS and CDR2 is YFSETQ. V was clipped by 0 bases and J by 1 base, with 8 bases between them. Written as DNA, the CDR3 is TGCGCCAGCAGCTTGGATCTGACTTCCTACGAGCAGTACTTC. It is translated as CASSLDLTSYEQYF.

The chain combines TRBV7-9 with TRBJ2-1, with 11 bases that match TRBD2. The CDR3 runs 17 residues. The V gene end was trimmed by 1 base and the J gene end by 3 bases; junction bases not matched to a gene: 5. Germline CDR1 and CDR2: SEHNR and FQNEAQ (reference sequence). The DNA for the CDR3 is TGTGCCAGCAGCTTAGGGGCACTAGCGGGGGACTACAATGAGCAGTTCTTC. It encodes CASSLGALAGDYNEQFF.

This clone was seen a few times. The rearrangement joins TRBV5-8 to TRBJ2-7, with 11 bases identical to TRBD1. The germline gives CDR1 SGHTS, CDR2 YDEGEE. This CDR3 contains 15 residues. V shed 4 bases, J shed 4 bases, and the junction held 7 bases outside the gene matches. As DNA, the CDR3 is TGTGCCAGCAGCCCGCCGGGACAGGGGGTATACGAGCAGTACTTC. It yields the protein CASSPPGQGVYEQYF.

The chain couples TRBV27 to TRBJ2-1; TRBD2 matches at 8 bases. With V trimmed by 2 bases and J by 8 bases, 14 bases remained unmatched. The CDR3 loop spans 17 amino acids. Germline V gene data show CDR1 as MNHEY and CDR2 as SMNVEV (reference sequence). The CDR3 DNA follows: TGTGCCAGCAGTTTACGGAGCGGGAGCAGTGCTGTATATGAGCAGTTCTTC. Its translation is CASSLRSGSSAVYEQFF.

This clone occurred once. The chain couples TRBV19 to TRBJ2-1, with 11 nucleotides matching TRBD2. This CDR3 is 17 amino acids long. V lost 2 bases, J lost 6 bases, and 9 bases stayed unmatched. CDR1 LNHDA and CDR2 SQIVND come from the germline V gene (reference sequence). Here the CDR3 DNA reads TGTGCCAGTAGTATACGCGTAAGGCTAGCGGGGGGCAATGAGCAGTTCTTC. Protein: CASSIRVRLAGGNEQFF. Complete variable domain (other parts from reference TRBV19 and TRBJ2-1): DGGITQSPKYLFRKEGQNVTLSCEQNLNHDAMYWYRQDPGQGLRLIYYSQIVNDFQKGDIAEGYSVSREKKESFPLTVTSAQKNPTAFYLCASSIRVRLAGGNEQFFGPGTRLTVL.

This clone was observed a few times. V is TRBV6-5 and J is TRBJ2-7, with TRBD1 matching over 7 bases. With V trimmed by 6 bases and J by 3 bases, 5 bases remained unmatched. Germline V gene data show CDR1 as MNHEY and CDR2 as SVGAGI. The CDR3 totals 13 residues. This chain's CDR3 is CASRKTGSYEQYF. In DNA, the CDR3 is TGTGCCAGCAGGAAGACAGGGAGCTACGAGCAGTACTTC.

The rearrangement joins TRBV18 to TRBJ2-2, with 8 bases aligning to TRBD1. CDR1 is KGHSH and CDR2 is LQKENI in the germline V gene. The CDR3 consists of 16 residues. V lost 3 bases to trimming and J lost 4 bases; unmatched junction nucleotides: 7. CDR3 DNA sequence: TGTGCCAGCTCACCGAGACAGGGGTCGAGCACCGGGGAGCTGTTTTTT. Translating it yields CASSPRQGSSTGELFF.

The gene calls are TRBV7-6 and TRBJ2-7, with D possibly being TRBD1 (5 bases). In germline, CDR1 is SGHVS, CDR2 FNYEAQ. This CDR3 is built from 13 residues. V was pared by 0 bases and J by 5 bases, with 8 bases between. The CDR3 coding sequence is TGTGCCAGCAGCTTAGCTTCCAGGGACGAGCAGTACTTC. Translated, it gives CASSLASRDEQYF.

The table lists this clone with a count of one. The chain couples TRBV28 to TRBJ1-1; D gene unclear. This CDR3 is built from 13 residues. Per the germline V gene, CDR1 is MDHEN and CDR2 is SYDVKM. V was pared by 5 bases and J by 11 bases, with 18 bases between. DNA of the CDR3: TGTGCCAGCAGTGAGGCCTCCTTAGCGGGCGCTTTCTTT. This encodes CASSEASLAGAFF. The full variable domain, completed using reference TRBV28 and TRBJ1-1, is DVKVTQSSRYLVKRTGEKVFLECVQDMDHENMFWYRQDPGLGLRLIYFSYDVKMKEKGDIPEGYSVSREKKERFSLILESASTNQTSMYLCASSEASLAGAFFGQGTRLTVV.

CDR3 residues: CASSLAGAGGLYEQYF. The CDR3 DNA sequence: TGCGCCAGCAGCTTGGCCGGGGCGGGAGGGCTCTACGAGCAGTACTTC. The chain carries TRBV5-1 and TRBJ2-5; 9 positions match TRBD2. The J call could be wrong; TRBJ2-7 is a better fit for the DNA end. Germline V lookup: CDR1 SGHRS, CDR2 YFSETQ. The CDR3 contains 16 residues.

This clone was seen a handful of times. This chain uses TRBV27 with TRBJ2-3; D might be TRBD1 (6 bases). This CDR3 contains 17 residues. The V and J ends lost 9 bases and 1 base respectively, with 23 bases between them. Per germline, CDR1 MNHEY and CDR2 SMNVEV (reference sequence). The CDR3 sequence is CARGHPRHLNRTDTQYF. The CDR3 coding sequence is TGTGCCAGGGGACATCCCAGACACCTCAACCGCACAGATACGCAGTATTTT.

The chain combines TRBV30 with TRBJ2-3; 8 bases fit TRBD2. Germline CDR1 is GTSNPN and CDR2 is SVGIG (reference sequence). J was trimmed by 0 bases and V by 1 base; bases with no gene match: 0. CDR3 size: 14 residues. The CDR3 DNA is TGTGCCTGGAGTGAGCGGGGGAGCACAGATACGCAGTATTTT. This sequence encodes CAWSERGSTDTQYF.

This chain connects TRBV30 to TRBJ1-2, with D perhaps matching TRBD1 (6 bases). The V gene's germline CDR1 is GTSNPN and CDR2 SVGIG (reference sequence). Trimming took off 4 bases at V and 2 bases at J, with 17 bases between the two ends. This CDR3 has 15 residues. DNA of the CDR3: TGTGCCTGGACCGCCGGAAGGGGGGGGAACTATGGCTACACCTTC. This encodes CAWTAGRGGNYGYTF.

In its sample, this clone was seen once. The chain carries TRBV6-5 and TRBJ2-1; 8 bases are a match to TRBD2. The CDR3 covers 16 residues. The V gene's germline CDR1 is MNHEY and CDR2 SVGAGI. With V trimmed by 2 bases and J by 9 bases, 12 bases remained unmatched. The CDR3 DNA reads as TGTGCCAGCAGTTACCTATCGGGGGGCCGGGAGGGTGAGCAGTTCTTC. It encodes CASSYLSGGREGEQFF.

The rearrangement uses TRBV9 and TRBJ2-5; TRBD2 aligns across 10 bases. With V trimmed by 4 bases and J by 5 bases, 11 bases remained unmatched. Germline CDR1 is SGDLS and CDR2 is YYNGEE. CDR3 length: 16 residues. The CDR3 nucleotides read TGTGCCAGCAGCCCCCCCCTAGCGGGGGCGATTGAGACCCAGTACTTC. Translating it yields CASSPPLAGAIETQYF.

This chain connects TRBV11-2 to TRBJ2-7; 11 bases are a match to TRBD2. With V trimmed by 7 bases and J by 3 bases, 5 bases remained unmatched. Germline V CDR1 and CDR2: SGHAT, FQNNGV. The CDR3 extends over 14 amino acids. This CDR3 is CASTLAGGFYEQYF. CDR3 in DNA: TGTGCCAGCACCCTAGCGGGGGGCTTCTACGAGCAGTACTTC.

The V and J genes are TRBV19 and TRBJ1-1; unclear D gene. V lost 5 bases, J lost 3 bases, and 16 bases lay in between. The CDR3 has 15 amino acids. Germline assignment: CDR1 LNHDA and CDR2 SQIVND (reference sequence). The CDR3 spells CASSFSPGMDTEAFF. CDR3 DNA sequence: TGTGCCAGTAGTTTCTCCCCGGGGATGGACACTGAAGCTTTCTTT.